Listed below are T cell receptor beta chains from one sample, sequenced in a study of blood T cell repertoires in COVID-19. Assay used: immunoSEQ multiplex PCR; TCRdb lists only in-frame clones, some missing. The sample holds tens of thousands of clones, over 65% seen once. What was sequenced was peripheral blood. Receptors were obtained from a man aged 65 to 85 with COVID-19, enrolled during active disease. Both conserved end residues are part of each CDR3. The D gene is left open where the match is weak. Clone sizes are given selectively: once, few, many, or a class where the clone is expanded.

TRBD1	TRBV10-3	TRBJ2-2	.	TGTGCCATCAGACAGGGGGTTTGGACCGGGGAGCTGTTTTTT	CAIRQGVWTGELFF
.	TRBV25-1	TRBJ2-3	.	TGTGCCAGCAGTGAAGGCGGGGCGAGCGTATATACGCAGTATTTT	CASSEGGASVYTQYF
.	TRBV2	TRBJ1-2	once	TGTGCCACCCAGCAGGAACCCCTATATGGCTACACCTTC	CATQQEPLYGYTF
.	TRBV5-5	TRBJ2-3	.	TGTGCCAGCAGTTCCATGACAGATACGCAGTATTTT	CASSSMTDTQYF
.	TRBV19	TRBJ2-7	.	TGTGCCAGTAGTATAGGCAGAGGGGGAACCTACGAGCAGTACTTC	CASSIGRGGTYEQYF
TRBD2	TRBV19	TRBJ2-7	few	TGTGCCAGTAGAGGGGGTAGCGGGACCTCCGAGCAGTACTTC	CASRGGSGTSEQYF
TRBD2	TRBV7-9	TRBJ2-7	.	TGTGCCAGCAGCCCCAAGACTAGCGGGATTTCCTACGAGCAGTACTTC	CASSPKTSGISYEQYF
.	TRBV5-6	TRBJ2-2	once	TGTGCCAGCAGCGGGGGGAACGGCGGGGAGCTGTTTTTT	CASSGGNGGELFF
TRBD2	TRBV28	TRBJ2-3	many	TGTGCCAGCAGTTTACGTCGATGGACTAGCGGAGAATTTCCCGATACGCAGTATTTT	CASSLRRWTSGEFPDTQYF
.	TRBV18	TRBJ1-2	few	TGTGCCAGCTCACCACGTGGACTAAATGGCTACACCTTC	CASSPRGLNGYTF
.	TRBV28	TRBJ2-6	.	TGTGCCAGCAGCCCTTTCTCTGGGGCCAACGTCCTGACTTTC	CASSPFSGANVLTF
.	TRBV5-5	TRBJ2-6	.	TGTGCCAGCAGCTCTAGAGGGTCCGGGGCCAACGTCCTGACTTTC	CASSSRGSGANVLTF
.	TRBV28	TRBJ2-4	.	TGTGCCAGCAGTTTGACTCGGGGTGCGATAGCCAAAAACATTCAGTACTTC	CASSLTRGAIAKNIQYF
TRBD1	TRBV2	TRBJ2-5	.	TGTGCCAGCAGGGACAGGGAAGAGACCCAGTACTTC	CASRDREETQYF
.	TRBV2	TRBJ1-5	few	TGTGCCAGCGGTTGGGAGGGTAGCAATCAGCCCCAGCATTTT	CASGWEGSNQPQHF
.	TRBV9	TRBJ2-1	.	TGTGCCAGCAGCGAGGGAGCTGGCGGGTTGGCACACAATGAGCAGTTCTTC	CASSEGAGGLAHNEQFF
TRBD1	TRBV11-3	TRBJ2-1	.	TGTGCCAGCAGCTCGGGACAGGGGCCTAATGAGCAGTTCTTC	CASSSGQGPNEQFF
TRBD1	TRBV2	TRBJ2-5	.	TGTGCCAGCAGCAAGGGACAGGGGGCATGGGAGACCCAGTACTTC	CASSKGQGAWETQYF
.	TRBV7-2	TRBJ1-2	few	TGTGCCAGCACCTCGGGAGGATGGAACTATGGCTACACCTTC	CASTSGGWNYGYTF
.	TRBV27	TRBJ2-2	.	TGTGCCAGCAGTTTACAGGGCACCGGGGAGCTGTTTTTT	CASSLQGTGELFF
TRBD2	TRBV24-1	TRBJ2-1	.	TGTGCCACCAGTGACCCCGGACCGGGACTAGCGGGTACGCAAGAGATGAATGAGCAGTTCTTC	CATSDPGPGLAGTQEMNEQFF
.	TRBV6-5	TRBJ1-2	.	TGTGCCACCCGGCGTGAGAGGAGATTTGGCTACACCTTC	CATRRERRFGYTF
TRBD2	TRBV7-2	TRBJ2-7	few	TGTGCCAGCAGCTTAGCTGCTAGCGGGTACGAGCAGTACTTC	CASSLAASGYEQYF
TRBD2	TRBV7-2	TRBJ2-3	once	TGTGCCAGCAGCTTACGAGCGGGAGACGGTACGCAGTATTTT	CASSLRAGDGTQYF
.	TRBV6-5	TRBJ1-1	.	TGTGCCAGCAGTCAGGGTACTGAAGCTTTCTTT	CASSQGTEAFF
.	TRBV19	TRBJ2-2	.	TGTGCCAGCGGGCTAACAGGGTGGAACACCGGGGAGCTGTTTTTT	CASGLTGWNTGELFF
.	TRBV21-1	TRBJ2-1	once	TGTGCCAGCCCTAAGTTGGAGTCGTCCTACAATGAGCAGTTCTTC	CASPKLESSYNEQFF
.	TRBV28	TRBJ2-7	.	TGTGCCAGCAGCTCGATTGGTAGCGGAACCTACGAGCAGTACTTC	CASSSIGSGTYEQYF
TRBD1	TRBV30	TRBJ2-7	.	TGTGCCTGGAACTTGGGGACAGGCTCCTACGAGCAGTACTTC	CAWNLGTGSYEQYF
TRBD1	TRBV4-1	TRBJ1-4	.	TGCGCCAGCAGCCAAGCCGGGACAGGAGGAGAAAAACTGTTTTTT	CASSQAGTGGEKLFF
.	TRBV5-1	TRBJ2-7	.	TGCGCCAGCAGCTTGGGTGGCAGACACCTCTACGAGCAGTACTTC	CASSLGGRHLYEQYF
TRBD2	TRBV11-2	TRBJ2-3	.	TGTGCCAGCAGTCCTAGCGGAGTTACAGATACGCAGTATTTT	CASSPSGVTDTQYF
TRBD1	TRBV5-1	TRBJ2-3	few	TGCGCCAGCAGCACGGACAGGGTGTACACAGATACGCAGTATTTT	CASSTDRVYTDTQYF
TRBD1	TRBV28	TRBJ1-2	.	TGTGCCAGCAGTTTATTAGGGGGCGGCTATGGCTACACCTTC	CASSLLGGGYGYTF
.	TRBV5-8	TRBJ2-5	once	TGTGCCAGCAGCTTTGGCCTCTCAGGGACCCAGTACTTC	CASSFGLSGTQYF
.	TRBV4-1	TRBJ1-2	.	TGCGCCAGCAGCCCAGGCCGGGGGGACTATGGCTACACCTTC	CASSPGRGDYGYTF
TRBD1	TRBV5-1	TRBJ1-2	.	TGCGCCAGCAGCGCGACGGACAGGGCGGAAGACTATGGCTACACCTTC	CASSATDRAEDYGYTF
.	TRBV12-3/TRBV12-4	TRBJ2-2	.	TGTGCCAGCAGTTTAACTTTGACTGAGCTGTTTTTT	CASSLTLTELFF
TRBD1	TRBV19	TRBJ2-2	.	TGTGCCAGTAGTATGCTCACAGGGGGCGCCGGGCAGCTGTTTTTT	CASSMLTGGAGQLFF
.	TRBV6-6	TRBJ1-1	many	TGTGCCAGCAGTTTAACCAGGAACCATGAAGCTTTCTTT	CASSLTRNHEAFF
TRBD1	TRBV24-1	TRBJ1-2	.	TGTGCCACCAGTGAGGGACAGGGGGCATGGGATGGCTACACCTTC	CATSEGQGAWDGYTF
.	TRBV7-2	TRBJ2-2	.	TGTGCCAGCAGCCCCCGAGGGAGTCTCCTTAACACCGGGGAGCTGTTTTTT	CASSPRGSLLNTGELFF
TRBD2	TRBV7-2	TRBJ2-5	.	TGTGCCAGCAGCTTATTTATGAGGGAGGGGGAGACCCAGTACTTC	CASSLFMREGETQYF
.	TRBV28	TRBJ1-1	.	TGTGCCAGCAGGCGAGGGGGTTACCCTGTGACTGAAGCTTTCTTT	CASRRGGYPVTEAFF
TRBD1	TRBV28	TRBJ2-7	.	TGTGCCAGCAGTTTATCTACAGGGGGGTTCTACGAGCAGTACTTC	CASSLSTGGFYEQYF
.	TRBV19	TRBJ1-1	.	TGTGCCAGTAGTATAGCAGGGACTGAAGCTTTCTTT	CASSIAGTEAFF
.	TRBV6-2/TRBV6-3	TRBJ1-3	.	TGTGCCAGCAGTTACTCGACATACTCTGGAAACACCATATATTTT	CASSYSTYSGNTIYF
.	TRBV3-1/TRBV3-2	TRBJ2-2	.	TGTGCCAGCAGCCAAGGATCGGGAGAGGGGGAGCTGTTTTTT	CASSQGSGEGELFF
TRBD1	TRBV28	TRBJ1-2	.	TGTGCCAGTCGATCGACAGGGCTGGATGGCTACACCTTC	CASRSTGLDGYTF
.	TRBV5-6	TRBJ2-7	few	TGTGCCAGCAGCCCCGGGTCGCCCTACGAGCAGTACTTC	CASSPGSPYEQYF
.	TRBV5-1	TRBJ2-3	few	TGCGCCAGCAGCCGGGGACTCTCGGCGGGTTCCGATACGCAGTATTTT	CASSRGLSAGSDTQYF
TRBD1	TRBV7-7	TRBJ2-5	once	TGTGCTAGCAGCCTAGCACCGACCCGGAGGGACAGGGCGGAGACCCAGTACTTC	CASSLAPTRRDRAETQYF
.	TRBV30	TRBJ1-2	.	TGTGCCTGGAGCAAGCCCGGTCCTAACTATGGCTACACCTTC	CAWSKPGPNYGYTF